The present T cell receptor beta chain was sequenced within a study of shared clonotypes between healthy human individuals. Generated by immunoSEQ multiplex PCR, the TCRdb table keeps only in-frame clones and is missing some. The sample yields some 700,000 clones, about nine tenths seen once. Germline V gene sequence: CDR1 MNHNS, CDR2 SASEGT. The CDR3 has 15 amino acids. V shed 1 base and J 3 bases; nucleotides not matched to a gene: 2. The sample was memory CD8+ T cells from PBMCs. Subset specified: CD45RO+ cells pooled with CCR7-negative TemRA cells. J is TRBJ2-7 and V is TRBV6-1; TRBD1 matches 11 bases. The TCR originated in a man between 18 and 35 years old in good health. Some clones in this sample may be carry-over from other donors' samples. The CDR3 is CASSEVGTGGYEQYF. The CDR3 coding sequence is TGTGCCAGCAGTGAAGTAGGGACAGGGGGCTACGAGCAGTACTTC.